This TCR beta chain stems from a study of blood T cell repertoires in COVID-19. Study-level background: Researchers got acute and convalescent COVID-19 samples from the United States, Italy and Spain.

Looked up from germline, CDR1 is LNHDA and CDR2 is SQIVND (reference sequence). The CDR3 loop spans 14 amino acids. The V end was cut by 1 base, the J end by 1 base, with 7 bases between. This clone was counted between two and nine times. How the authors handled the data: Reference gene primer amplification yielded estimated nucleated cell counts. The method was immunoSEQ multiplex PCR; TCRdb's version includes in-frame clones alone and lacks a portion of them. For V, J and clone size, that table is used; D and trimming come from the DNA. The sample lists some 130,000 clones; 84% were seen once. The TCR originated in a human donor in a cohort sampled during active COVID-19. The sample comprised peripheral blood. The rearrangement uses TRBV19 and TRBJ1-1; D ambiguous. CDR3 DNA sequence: TGTGCCAGTAGTATAGGGGCAACGAACACTGAAGCTTTCTTT. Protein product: CASSIGATNTEAFF.